This T cell receptor beta chain was retrieved from a study of technical replicates of blood from a handful of donors. This CDR3 has 18 residues. V lost 7 bases to trimming and J lost 7 bases, with 28 bases between them. Germline loops: CDR1 SGHAT, CDR2 FQNNGV. TCRdb's copy holds only in-frame clones and misses some; the assay was immunoSEQ multiplex PCR. The sample holds about 100,000 clones; approximately 94% are singletons and the top ten take 0.22%. The sample comprised T cells isolated from PBMCs. The sequence derives from a human donor in good health. The gene calls are TRBV11-2 and TRBJ2-2; D possibly corresponds to TRBD2 (6 bases). DNA of the CDR3: TGTGCCAGCACTATTGGCGCCCTGCCTAGCGAGCATCGCGGGGAGCTGTTTTTT. The encoded protein is CASTIGALPSEHRGELFF.